The 12 T cell receptor beta chains below were found in one sample sequenced in a study of molecular identifiers for immune sequencing clone quantification. TCRdb re-derived calls from the PCR reads in MiXCR, one entry per CDR3 protein. The table includes roughly 100,000 distinct CDR3 sequences, around 37% detected once. The sample was naive CD8+ T cells from blood, with Jurkat cell RNA spiked in. Sample subset: FACS-sorted CD8+CD4-CCR7+CD45RA+ naive T cells. These receptors all stem from a human donor in good health. Some libraries in this study had Jurkat cell RNA spiked in.

The chain couples TRBV19 to TRBJ2-5; 7 bases are shared with TRBD2. Germline CDR1 LNHDA, CDR2 SQIVND (reference sequence). The CDR3 has 15 amino acids. J gave up 2 bases and V 7 bases, and 10 bases lay outside the gene matches. Written as DNA, the CDR3 is TGTGCCAGTACTCAAGCGGGGACTAAACAAGAGACCCAGTACTTC. This sequence encodes CASTQAGTKQETQYF.

To note about this clonotype: The conserved phenylalanine or tryptophan normally closing the CDR3 is absent here, so this likely arose from a read error. The limits of the CDR3 on the DNA are not certain, so only TCRdb's listed CDR3 is given. This CDR3 reads CASSRPGLTYEQSY. The chain joins TRBV7-2 to TRBJ2-7; the table's D gene call, TRBD2, was not cross checked with the DNA. The CDR3 has 14 residues if both end residues are counted. Germline CDR1 SGHTA, CDR2 FQGNSA.

The sample holds many counts of this clonotype. V usage is TRBV13 and J usage is TRBJ1-3; no clear D. Germline loops: CDR1 PRHDT, CDR2 FYEKMQ (reference sequence). The V and J ends lost 7 bases and 1 base respectively, with 5 bases between them. This CDR3 has 12 residues. In nucleotides, the CDR3 is TGTGCCAGCACCCGATCTGGAAACACCATATATTTT. As protein: CASTRSGNTIYF.

The chain is built from TRBV7-9 and TRBJ1-5; 7 nucleotides agree with TRBD1. Germline values: CDR1 SEHNR, CDR2 FQNEAQ (reference sequence). V was pared by 4 bases and J by 8 bases, with 8 bases of the junction left unmatched. CDR3 length equals 14 residues. CDR3 bases: TGTGCCAGCAGCTCCGGGACAGATATTGAGCCCCAGCATTTT. Translating gives CASSSGTDIEPQHF.

This clonotype was picked up many times. The chain couples TRBV28 to TRBJ2-7, with 7 bases fitting TRBD1. The V and J ends lost 6 bases and 3 bases, in that order; junction bases with no gene match: 11. CDR1 and CDR2 (germline): MDHEN, SYDVKM. The CDR3 spans 15 residues. The CDR3 DNA reads TGTGCCAGCAGACCTGGGACAGCCACCTTCTACGAGCAGTACTTC. Protein: CASRPGTATFYEQYF.

This clonotype was observed a handful of times. V and J are TRBV7-8 and TRBJ2-3; no firm D call. V lost 2 bases and J 1 base, leaving 7 bases between the germline ends. The CDR3 runs to 14 residues. Germline V gene lookup returns CDR1 SGHVS and CDR2 FQNEAQ. The CDR3 bases are TGTGCCAGCAGCTTAAAACTTGGCACAGATACGCAGTATTTT. Protein sequence: CASSLKLGTDTQYF.

Comments on this clonotype: A much larger clone sits a single nucleotide away, making a read error possible. V gene TRBV7-6 combines with J gene TRBJ2-3; TRBD2 aligns across 9 bases. Looked up from germline, CDR1 is SGHVS and CDR2 is FNYEAQ. There are 15 residues in the CDR3. V dropped 7 bases and J dropped 5; count of bases not matched to a gene: 10. CDR3 sequence (DNA): TGTGCCAGCAACATTCTAGCGGGAATCGAAGATACGCAGTATTTT. Its translation is CASNILAGIEDTQYF.

This clonotype appeared many times. The chain joins TRBV29-1 to TRBJ1-2; maybe TRBD1 (5 bases). V gave up 4 bases and J gave up 0 bases, with 18 bases separating them. The CDR3 spans 16 residues. Germline CDR1 and CDR2: SQVTM and ANQGSEA. The CDR3 is CSVGFDSPAANYGYTF. The CDR3 DNA sequence: TGCAGCGTTGGATTCGACAGCCCAGCCGCTAACTATGGCTACACCTTC.

This chain uses TRBV28 with TRBJ2-7; 7 nucleotides agree with TRBD1. The CDR3 spans 13 residues. With V trimmed by 11 bases and J by 3 bases, 10 bases remained unmatched. The germline V gene has CDR1 MDHEN and CDR2 SYDVKM. The CDR3: CAGETGLNYEQYF. For the CDR3, the DNA is TGTGCCGGTGAGACAGGGTTGAACTACGAGCAGTACTTC.

This chain uses TRBV28 with TRBJ1-2; TRBD1 might be the D (5 bases). This CDR3 spans 14 amino acids. Trimming stripped 3 bases from V and 3 bases from J, with 11 bases between. Per germline, CDR1 MDHEN and CDR2 SYDVKM. The CDR3 sequence: CASSLGTAYYGYTF. In DNA form, the CDR3 reads TGTGCCAGCAGTTTGGGGACTGCATACTATGGCTACACCTTC.

This clonotype was observed at least ten times. This chain uses TRBV28 with TRBJ1-5; D is unclear. This CDR3 contains 14 residues. Trimming removed 5 bases at V and 6 bases at J, with 14 bases between. In germline, CDR1 is MDHEN, CDR2 SYDVKM. The CDR3 loop is CASSPIGEIQPQHF. The CDR3 region has the DNA TGTGCCAGCAGTCCCATTGGAGAGATTCAGCCCCAGCATTTT.

This clonotype was recorded at least ten times. The chain recombines TRBV28 with TRBJ2-3, with 8 bases matching TRBD2. This CDR3 region has 15 residues. V was pared by 6 bases and J by 5 bases, with 10 bases of the junction left unmatched. Looked up from germline, CDR1 is MDHEN and CDR2 is SYDVKM. CDR3 in DNA: TGTGCCAGCAGGTCGACGGGGGGGGCGAAAGATACGCAGTATTTT. Translating gives CASRSTGGAKDTQYF.